Listed here are 24 T cell receptor beta chains from one sample, sequenced in a study of tumor and adjacent non-tumor tissue in lung cancer. TCRbeta libraries were built with three rounds of nested PCR, modified from ARM-PCR. TCRdb redid the calling of the multiplex PCR reads with MiXCR, one entry per CDR3 protein. Seen here are 60,000 or so distinct CDR3 sequences, about 56% observed once, and the top ten hold about 32%. No cell sorting was done before RNA was extracted from the tissue. More than 3 cm separated this lung sample from the edge of the tumor. Source material: distant non-tumor lung tissue. All receptors come from a man aged 70 or older with non-small cell lung cancer.

In this sample, this clonotype turned up many times. CDR3 DNA sequence: TGTGCCAGCAGCTTGAAAGGGAGTCGTCAGTTCTTC. Its translation: CASSLKGSRQFF. The gene calls are TRBV5-6 and TRBJ2-1, with D perhaps TRBD2 (5 bases). The CDR3 extends over 12 amino acids. Deletions cut 1 base from V and 13 bases from J, with 12 bases between. CDR1 and CDR2 from the germline V gene are SGHDT and YYEEEE.

This clonotype was picked up many times. This chain connects TRBV6-1 to TRBJ2-1; 13 nucleotides match TRBD2. This CDR3 has 17 residues. The germline CDR1 and CDR2 sequences are MNHNS and SASEGT. The J segment lost 7 bases and the V segment lost 4 bases, leaving 10 bases of the junction unmatched. CDR3 protein: CASSATSGGASRNEQFF. DNA of the CDR3: TGTGCCAGCAGTGCTACTAGCGGGGGGGCCAGTAGGAATGAGCAGTTCTTC.

To note about this clonotype: This may stem from a read error, because a much larger clone lies one nucleotide away. The chain carries TRBV28 and TRBJ1-3; D remains ambiguous. The CDR3 has 14 residues. Germline V gene data show CDR1 as MDHEN and CDR2 as SYDVKM. The DNA for the CDR3 is TGTGCCAGCAAAGAGGTTAGCTCTGGAAACATCATATATTTT. This gives the protein CASKEVSSGNIIYF.

On this clonotype: Given the absence of the conserved phenylalanine or tryptophan at the CDR3 end, a read error is likely. The CDR3 DNA follows: TGCAGCGTTGAAGATCTTGTATGGAAATCGGGAGGCTACACCTTG. Its translation: CSVEDLVWKSGGYTL. The J gene is TRBJ1-2, the V gene TRBV29-1; no reliable D call. With 0 bases removed from V and 8 bases from J, the gap between germline ends came to 19 bases. The CDR3 contains 15 residues. The germline V gene has CDR1 SQVTM and CDR2 ANQGSEA.

As to this clonotype: Lacking the conserved final phenylalanine or tryptophan, this CDR3 likely reflects a read error. The CDR3 DNA follows: TGCGCCAGCAGTGGGAACCTTAGCGGGGGGAGCCAAGGGCGGGCAGATACGCAGTATCTT. Amino acids: CASSGNLSGGSQGRADTQYL. The V gene is TRBV10-2, the J gene TRBJ2-3; the match to TRBD2 covers 10 bases. Losses at the gene ends were 4 bases for V and 4 bases for J; bases not matched to a gene: 20. The CDR3 length is 20 residues. Germline values: CDR1 WSHSY, CDR2 SAAADI.

This clonotype has a single count. Since no conserved phenylalanine or tryptophan closes the CDR3, a read error is the likely cause. The rearrangement links TRBV29-1 to TRBJ2-3; 9 bases align to TRBD2. The V gene end was trimmed by 3 bases and the J gene end by 7 bases; junction bases not matched to a gene: 11. This CDR3 region has 15 residues. Per germline, CDR1 SQVTM and CDR2 ANQGSEA. The CDR3 loop reads CSVESWREGLYTQYI. The CDR3, as DNA: TGCAGCGTTGAGAGCTGGCGGGAGGGCCTATATACGCAGTATATT.

V gene TRBV11-3 combines with J gene TRBJ2-4, with D perhaps being TRBD1 or TRBD2 (5 bases each). Per the germline V gene, CDR1 is SGHNT and CDR2 is YENEEA. The germline V and J ends were trimmed by 7 bases and 2 bases, with 18 bases remaining between them. The CDR3 covers 16 residues. The CDR3 sequence is CASNLKRGSSKNIQYF. The CDR3, as DNA: TGTGCCAGCAACTTGAAGAGGGGTAGTTCCAAAAACATTCAGTACTTC.

The count of this clonotype is one. The gene calls are TRBV14 and TRBJ2-2, with 7 bases fitting TRBD2. The V segment lost 0 bases and the J segment 10 bases; nucleotides outside the gene matches: 8. The CDR3 has 15 residues. CDR1 SGHDN and CDR2 FVKESK come from the germline V gene. The CDR3 nucleotides are TGTGCCAGCAGCCAAGATCTCAGCGGGGCCGAGGAGCTGTTTTTT. Protein sequence: CASSQDLSGAEELFF.

With regard to this clonotype: At one of its ends the junction is not consistent with the germline gene, which may arise from a read error. J is TRBJ2-1 and V is TRBV11-1; D possibly matches TRBD1 or TRBD2 (5 bases each). Germline values: CDR1 SGHAT, CDR2 FQDESV (reference sequence). The CDR3 contains 14 residues. CDR3 loop: CVSSPRRGVEEQFF. In DNA, the CDR3 is TGTGTCAGCAGCCCCCGGAGAGGGGTGGAAGAGCAGTTTTTC.

This clonotype has a handful of counts. The germline gene is not matched at one end of the junction; a read error may be the cause. This sequence joins TRBV5-4 and TRBJ2-1; the D gene is possibly TRBD2 (5 bases). The CDR3 has 14 amino acids. Germline assignment: CDR1 SGHNT and CDR2 YYREEE (reference sequence). CDR3 DNA: TGTGCCGGCAGCCCCCGGGCAGCGGTGGATGAGCAGTTCTTC. Encoded protein: CAGSPRAAVDEQFF.

In regard to this clonotype: This may be a read error, as it is one base from a much larger clone. The chain couples TRBV6-5 to TRBJ2-7; D is perhaps TRBD2 (6 bases). The germline gives CDR1 MNHEY, CDR2 SVGAGI. The ends were cut back, 9 bases at V and 8 bases at J, with 20 bases in the middle. The CDR3 has 13 residues. In nucleotides, the CDR3 is TGTGCCAGTACCCACATGGGGGGTACGAAGCAGTACTTC. This gives the protein CASTHMGGTKQYF.

About this clonotype itself: This may be a read error, as it is one base from a much larger clone. The CDR3 DNA sequence: TGCATCGTAGGACAGGGGAAAAAAGAGACCCAGTACTTC. It translates to CIVGQGKKETQYF. The V call is TRBV29-1, the J call TRBJ2-5; 9 nucleotides agree with TRBD1. Germline CDR1 SQVTM, CDR2 ANQGSEA. The CDR3 length is 13 residues.

In its sample, this clonotype ranks as medium-sized. The CDR3 reads CASSLVPGGYGYTF. The CDR3 nucleotides read TGTGCCAGCAGTTTAGTGCCAGGGGGCTATGGCTACACCTTC. The chain couples TRBV12-3 or TRBV12-4 to TRBJ1-2, with TRBD1 identical over 7 bases. J gave up 4 bases and V 1 base, and 3 bases lay outside the gene matches. The length of the CDR3 is 14 residues.

For this clonotype: This may arise from a read error, as a much more abundant clone is one base away. This chain links TRBV6-1 with TRBJ2-1; weak D call: TRBD1 (6 bases). The ends were cut back, 10 bases at V and 8 bases at J, with 27 bases in the middle. The germline V gene encodes CDR1 MNHNS and CDR2 SASEGT. The CDR3 totals 16 residues. CDR3 sequence (DNA): TGTGCCAACAGGGACCACTTTTTAGGACAGTATGATGAGCAGTTCTTC. It is translated as CANRDHFLGQYDEQFF.

The chain couples TRBV11-2 to TRBJ2-5, with D perhaps TRBD1 (6 bases). Germline V gives CDR1 SGHAT, CDR2 FQNNGV. V lost 4 bases and J lost 5, with 14 bases in between. This CDR3 comprises 14 residues. CDR3 sequence: CASSYGTIGETQYF. The DNA for the CDR3 is TGTGCCAGCAGCTACGGGACAATCGGGGAGACCCAGTACTTC.

This clonotype was counted once. The junction departs from the called germline gene at one end, perhaps through a read error. The J gene is TRBJ2-4, the V gene TRBV11-3, with D uncertain. CDR1 and CDR2 from the germline V gene are SGHNT and YENEEA. This CDR3 is 16 amino acids long. This CDR3 is CASGLNKGNSKNIHYF. For the CDR3, the DNA is TGTGCCAGCGGCTTGAACAAGGGTAATTCCAAAAACATTCACTACTTC.

Notes on this clonotype: A read error may explain this, as a much larger clone is one base away. The CDR3 ends on some other residue instead of the conserved phenylalanine or tryptophan, so this is likely a read error. The rearrangement links TRBV7-8 to TRBJ2-5, with TRBD2 identical over 7 bases. Trimming removed 0 bases from V and 0 bases from J; junction bases left unmatched: 10. The CDR3 has 18 residues. CDR1 and CDR2 from the germline V gene are SGHVS and FQNEAQ. CDR3 nucleotide sequence: TGTGCCAGCAGCTTAGCGCTTATCGGGGGGTGGTACCAAGAGACCCAGTACTAC. It yields the protein CASSLALIGGWYQETQYY.

At least ten counts were recorded for this clonotype. The chain carries TRBV5-6 and TRBJ2-2; D possibly corresponds to TRBD2 (6 bases). This CDR3 spans 14 amino acids. The ends were cut back, 5 bases at V and 4 bases at J, with 12 bases in the middle. CDR1 SGHDT and CDR2 YYEEEE come from the germline V gene. This CDR3 reads CASREGILTGELFF. CDR3 DNA: TGTGCCAGCAGGGAGGGAATCCTCACCGGGGAGCTGTTTTTT. Full variable domain (missing parts from reference TRBV5-6 and TRBJ2-2): DAGVTQSPTHLIKTRGQQVTLRCSPKSGHDTVSWYQQALGQGPQFIFQYYEEEERQRGNFPDRFSGHQFPNYSSELNVNALLLGDSALYLCASREGILTGELFFGEGSRLTVL.

This clonotype was seen a handful of times. The CDR3 does not close with the conserved phenylalanine or tryptophan, likely indicating a read error. The chain couples TRBV29-1 to TRBJ2-5; 8 nucleotides align to TRBD1. Germline CDR1 reads SQVTM; CDR2 reads ANQGSEA. V was pared by 0 bases and J by 11 bases, with 11 bases of the junction left unmatched. The CDR3 length is 14 residues. The CDR3 loop is CSVEDLQGGVGQYI. The CDR3, as DNA: TGCAGCGTTGAAGATCTACAGGGGGGAGTTGGTCAGTACATC.

This chain joins TRBV30 and TRBJ2-3, with a weak D call TRBD2 (6 bases). The CDR3 totals 16 residues. V was cut by 4 bases and J by 0 bases, with 17 bases left in between. The germline V gene has CDR1 GTSNPN and CDR2 SVGIG (reference sequence). CDR3 sequence (DNA): TGTGCCTGGAAAACATCCGGGGGTCCTAGCACAGATACGCAGTATTTT. Its protein is CAWKTSGGPSTDTQYF.

This clonotype was found a few times. This may arise from a read error, as a much more abundant clone is one base away. J is TRBJ2-3 and V is TRBV10-2; D call uncertain. The germline gives CDR1 WSHSY, CDR2 SAAADI. This CDR3 is 12 amino acids long. V was pared by 9 bases and J by 2 bases, with 9 bases between. CDR3 nucleotide sequence: TGCGCCAGTGTCCCCACCACAGATACGCAGTATTTT. Translation: CASVPTTDTQYF.

The V call is TRBV29-1, the J call TRBJ1-2, with 11 nucleotides matching TRBD1. CDR1 is SQVTM, CDR2 ANQGSEA, per germline. CDR3 length equals 15 residues. J gave up 7 bases and V 7 bases, and 14 bases lay outside the gene matches. The CDR3 spells CSADPPGTGGGGYTF. CDR3 nucleotides: TGCAGCGCCGATCCCCCCGGGACAGGGGGAGGTGGCTACACCTTC.

The chain combines TRBV7-9 with TRBJ1-4; no clear D gene. The germline gives CDR1 SEHNR, CDR2 FQNEAQ (reference sequence). The V and J ends lost 6 bases and 12 bases respectively, with 23 bases between them. The CDR3 runs to 15 residues. The CDR3 nucleotides are TGTGCCAGCAGTTCCTCGGTGGGCGTTCCGTGGGAACTGTTTTTT. Translating gives CASSSSVGVPWELFF. The variable domain in full, with the rest retrieved from reference TRBV7-9 and TRBJ1-4, is DTGVSQNPRHKITKRGQNVTFRCDPISEHNRLYWYRQTLGQGPEFLTYFQNEAQLEKSRLLSDRFSAERPKGSFSTLEIQRTEQGDSAMYLCASSSSVGVPWELFFGSGTQLSVL.

A word on this clonotype: A read error may produce the germline difference seen at one junction end. The chain links TRBV7-8 to TRBJ2-7, with 7 bases that match TRBD1. Germline V gene sequence: CDR1 SGHVS, CDR2 FQNEAQ. This CDR3 region has 14 residues. CDR3 in DNA: TGTGTCAGCAGCCTAGGGGACAGTGTCAACGAGCAGTACTTC. Protein: CVSSLGDSVNEQYF.